The next 30 T cell receptor beta chains were all read from a single sample in a study of T cell responses to AZD1222 COVID-19 vaccine. Clones were read by immunoSEQ multiplex PCR, and TCRdb kept only the in-frame ones, dropping some. The table lists about 130,000 clones, 94% of them singletons. Sequenced material: peripheral blood, taken on day 0 of AZD1222 vaccination. The receptors were sampled from an adult in good health.

The CDR3 here is CASSLAAREVYGYTF. The CDR3 DNA reads as TGTGCCAGCAGCTTAGCGGCTAGGGAGGTGTATGGCTACACCTTC. V gene TRBV7-2 combines with J gene TRBJ1-2; D is uncertain. Per germline, CDR1 SGHTA and CDR2 FQGNSA. The CDR3 contains 15 residues. The V end was cut by 0 bases, the J end by 5 bases, with 13 bases between.

This clone occurred once. V usage is TRBV5-6 and J usage is TRBJ1-3; no reliable D call. The V end was cut by 0 bases, the J end by 2 bases, with 9 bases between. Germline CDR1 SGHDT, CDR2 YYEEEE. The CDR3 loop spans 15 amino acids. The CDR3 DNA sequence: TGTGCCAGCAGCTTGGTGGGTCAGCCTGGAAACACCATATATTTT. Translating gives CASSLVGQPGNTIYF. Variable domain in full (rest from reference TRBV5-6 and TRBJ1-3): DAGVTQSPTHLIKTRGQQVTLRCSPKSGHDTVSWYQQALGQGPQFIFQYYEEEERQRGNFPDRFSGHQFPNYSSELNVNALLLGDSALYLCASSLVGQPGNTIYFGEGSWLTVV.

This chain uses TRBV7-7 with TRBJ2-2; 8 positions agree with TRBD1. The CDR3 sequence is 16 residues long. Per germline, CDR1 SSHAT and CDR2 FNYEAQ (reference sequence). V lost 1 base, J lost 5 bases, and 6 bases stayed unmatched. For the CDR3, the DNA is TGTGCCAGCAGCTTAGACAGGGGGTTTCGGACCGGGGAGCTGTTTTTT. Translation gives CASSLDRGFRTGELFF.

In DNA, the CDR3 is TGTGCCAGCAGCTTGGAACAGGGGAACTACAATGAGCAGTTCTTC. Residues: CASSLEQGNYNEQFF. The gene calls are TRBV5-4 and TRBJ2-1, with TRBD1 matching over 7 bases. CDR1 is SGHNT and CDR2 is YYREEE in the germline V gene (reference sequence). The CDR3 sequence is 15 residues long. Unmatched junction bases numbered 3, after V lost 0 bases and J lost 3 bases.

The chain uses TRBV2 and TRBJ2-7; 13 bases align to TRBD2. With V trimmed by 5 bases and J by 4 bases, 5 bases remained unmatched. The CDR3 has 15 residues. CDR1 SNHLY and CDR2 FYNNEI come from the germline V gene. The CDR3 protein is CASSSGLAGAYEQYF. CDR3 bases: TGTGCCAGCAGTTCCGGACTAGCGGGAGCTTACGAGCAGTACTTC.

The rearrangement links TRBV27 to TRBJ1-2; tentatively, D is TRBD1 (6 bases). CDR1 and CDR2 (germline): MNHEY, SMNVEV (reference sequence). This CDR3 has 16 amino acids. V was shortened by 5 bases and J by 7 bases, with 23 bases between the two germline ends. Written as DNA, the CDR3 is TGTGCCAGCAGTACCAATCCCTCAGGGGTAGTTGGTGGCTACACCTTC. Encoded protein: CASSTNPSGVVGGYTF.

This clone was picked up a small number of times. J is TRBJ2-2 and V is TRBV3-1 (or the pseudogene TRBV3-2); 10 nucleotides align to TRBD2. J lost 5 bases, V lost 3 bases, and 15 bases had no gene match. Germline CDR1 and CDR2: LGHDT and YNNKEL (reference sequence). This CDR3 is 19 amino acids long. The CDR3 nucleotides are TGTGCCAGCAGCCAGCTAAACTTTCTAGCGGGAGTAGCTACCGGGGAGCTGTTTTTT. This translates into CASSQLNFLAGVATGELFF.

DNA for the CDR3: TGTGCCAGCAGCCAAGGAATGGCAGCTAACAATCAGCCCCAGCATTTT. Residues: CASSQGMAANNQPQHF. The V gene is TRBV3-1 (or the pseudogene TRBV3-2), the J gene TRBJ1-5; D is unclear. Germline CDR1 is LGHDT and CDR2 is YNNKEL (reference sequence). The CDR3 is 16 amino acids. Trimming cost V 1 base and J 3 bases, with 13 bases left between them.

This sequence joins TRBV7-3 and TRBJ2-7; 7 nucleotides align to TRBD1. Trimming removed 3 bases from V and 4 bases from J; junction bases left unmatched: 12. Germline CDR1 reads SGHTA; CDR2 reads FQGTGA. This CDR3 spans 16 amino acids. The CDR3: CASSLRGGGGLYEQYF. The CDR3 DNA reads as TGTGCCAGCAGCTTGCGAGGGGGCGGCGGACTGTACGAGCAGTACTTC.

This sequence joins TRBV28 and TRBJ2-7; the match to TRBD2 covers 8 bases. The CDR3 consists of 14 residues. V trimming: 5 bases; J trimming: 0 bases; junction bases outside the gene matches: 3. In germline, CDR1 is MDHEN, CDR2 SYDVKM. CDR3 in DNA: TGTGCCAGCAGTCGCGGGGGGAGCTCCTACGAGCAGTACTTC. Translation: CASSRGGSSYEQYF.

The chain recombines TRBV7-2 with TRBJ2-1, with D possibly being TRBD2 (6 bases). The CDR3 sequence is 15 residues long. V dropped 0 bases and J dropped 2 bases, with 8 bases sitting between them. The V gene's germline CDR1 is SGHTA and CDR2 FQGNSA. The CDR3 region is CASSLASGPYNEQFF. In DNA form, the CDR3 reads TGTGCCAGCAGCTTAGCTAGCGGACCCTACAATGAGCAGTTCTTC.

The DNA of the CDR3 is TGCGCCAGCAGCCCTACGGGGGGCCGTAACACTGAAGCTTTCTTT. This gives the protein CASSPTGGRNTEAFF. J is TRBJ1-1 and V is TRBV5-1; a possible D gene is TRBD1 (6 bases). Germline V gene sequence: CDR1 SGHRS, CDR2 YFSETQ. CDR3 size: 15 residues. The V gene lost 4 bases and the J gene lost 2 bases, with 15 bases spanning the gap. The full variable domain, its missing parts supplied by reference TRBV5-1 and TRBJ1-1, is KAGVTQTPRYLIKTRGQQVTLSCSPISGHRSVSWYQQTPGQGLQFLFEYFSETQRNKGNFPGRFSGRQFSNSRSEMNVSTLELGDSALYLCASSPTGGRNTEAFFGQGTRLTVV.

The J gene is TRBJ1-4, the V gene TRBV5-1; D remains ambiguous. From germline, CDR1 is SGHRS and CDR2 YFSETQ. The CDR3 covers 14 residues. V lost 2 bases, J lost 1 base, and 6 bases lay in between. This CDR3 reads CASSFGETNEKLFF. DNA for the CDR3: TGCGCCAGCAGCTTTGGTGAAACTAATGAAAAACTGTTTTTT.

The J gene is TRBJ1-5, the V gene TRBV3-1 (or the pseudogene TRBV3-2); D gene unclear. The germline CDR1 and CDR2 sequences are LGHDT and YNNKEL (reference sequence). The V end was cut by 4 bases, the J end by 4 bases, with 8 bases between. The CDR3 totals 13 residues. The chain's CDR3 is CASSRNLNQPQHF. CDR3 bases: TGTGCCAGCAGCCGAAACCTAAATCAGCCCCAGCATTTT.

This sequence joins TRBV11-2 and TRBJ2-1; TRBD2 agrees at 11 bases. The junction had 3 bases not matched to a gene; V was cut back by 6 bases and J by 2 bases. The CDR3 is 15 amino acids. Per the germline V gene, CDR1 is SGHAT and CDR2 is FQNNGV. CDR3 in amino acids: CASRVAGGTYNEQFF. The CDR3, as DNA: TGTGCCAGCAGAGTAGCGGGAGGGACCTACAATGAGCAGTTCTTC.

The chain couples TRBV14 to TRBJ2-1, with 9 bases identical to TRBD2. After removal of 4 bases from V and 16 bases from J, the junction contained 11 bases not matched to a gene. This CDR3 is built from 13 residues. Germline-derived CDR1 and CDR2 are SGHDN and FVKESK. CDR3 region: CASSRVMTSGIFF. In nucleotides, the CDR3 is TGTGCCAGCAGCCGAGTCATGACTAGCGGCATCTTCTTC.

V usage is TRBV28 and J usage is TRBJ1-3, with D possibly being TRBD1 (5 bases). This CDR3 comprises 15 residues. Germline CDR1 is MDHEN and CDR2 is SYDVKM. Trimming removed 6 bases from V and 0 bases from J, with 12 bases in between. This chain's CDR3 is CASSPPQGSGNTIYF. The CDR3 nucleotides are TGTGCCAGCAGCCCTCCTCAGGGCTCTGGAAACACCATATATTTT.

V usage is TRBV15 and J usage is TRBJ1-5; D ambiguous. V gave up 0 bases and J gave up 3 bases, with 3 bases separating them. The CDR3 is 13 residues long. Germline CDR1 LNHNV, CDR2 YYDKDF (reference sequence). CDR3 bases: TGTGCCACCAGCAGAGAACTCAATCAGCCCCAGCATTTT. Protein product: CATSRELNQPQHF.

The chain is built from TRBV29-1 and TRBJ1-1; a weak D match, TRBD1 (6 bases). Germline assignment: CDR1 SQVTM and CDR2 ANQGSEA. This CDR3 spans 14 amino acids. V was cut by 6 bases and J by 3 bases, with 17 bases left in between. CDR3 sequence (DNA): TGCAGCGTCGGGCGGGGGACATCGTACACTGAAGCTTTCTTT. The encoded protein is CSVGRGTSYTEAFF.

The J gene is TRBJ2-7, the V gene TRBV5-1; 13 bases map to TRBD2. The CDR3 is 15 residues long. Germline V CDR1 and CDR2: SGHRS, YFSETQ. The ends lost 2 bases at V and 4 bases at J; junction bases unmatched: 3. The CDR3: CASSLGLAGDYEQYF. The CDR3, as DNA: TGCGCCAGCAGCTTAGGACTAGCGGGAGATTACGAGCAGTACTTC.

V usage is TRBV30 and J usage is TRBJ2-1, with a weak D call TRBD2 (5 bases). Per germline, CDR1 GTSNPN and CDR2 SVGIG (reference sequence). The CDR3 is made up of 14 amino acids. V shed 8 bases and J shed 4 bases, with 18 bases lying between them. The DNA of the CDR3 is TGTGCCCGAACGGGAAGCGGAATATACAATGAGCAGTTCTTC. Its protein product is CARTGSGIYNEQFF.

The chain employs TRBV5-4 and TRBJ1-1, with unresolved D. Germline-derived CDR1 and CDR2 are SGHNT and YYREEE (reference sequence). This CDR3 region has 14 residues. Trimming shortened V by 0 bases and J by 4 bases, and 10 bases separated the two germline ends. The CDR3 DNA is TGTGCCAGCAGCTTGGGGTTATTGACCACTGAAGCTTTCTTT. It specifies CASSLGLLTTEAFF.

The rearrangement uses TRBV7-2 and TRBJ2-6; D uncertain. V was trimmed by 0 bases and J by 0 bases, leaving 15 bases between them. Germline lookup yields CDR1 SGHTA and CDR2 FQGNSA. The CDR3 loop spans 19 amino acids. This CDR3 is CASSLALGQFGSGANVLTF. In DNA form, the CDR3 reads TGTGCCAGCAGCTTAGCGCTCGGTCAGTTTGGCTCTGGGGCCAACGTCCTGACTTTC.

The chain has TRBV5-4 and TRBJ2-1, with TRBD2 matching 10 bases. Germline assignment: CDR1 SGHNT and CDR2 YYREEE (reference sequence). With 1 base clipped from V and 6 bases from J, the junction kept 4 bases outside the gene matches. The CDR3 totals 15 residues. CDR3 sequence: CASSLYVAGGNEQFF. The CDR3 bases are TGTGCCAGCAGCTTGTACGTAGCGGGAGGCAATGAGCAGTTCTTC.

This sequence joins TRBV6-5 and TRBJ2-5; D might be TRBD2 (6 bases). The CDR3 is 15 amino acids. V was cut by 6 bases and J by 1 base, with 15 bases left in between. CDR1 and CDR2 from the germline V gene are MNHEY and SVGAGI. This CDR3 is CASSIRSGSQETQYF. In DNA, the CDR3 is TGTGCCAGCAGCATTCGAAGCGGGTCCCAAGAGACCCAGTACTTC.

The chain combines TRBV28 with TRBJ1-4; D is perhaps TRBD1 (6 bases). The CDR3 is 14 residues long. Germline V gene lookup returns CDR1 MDHEN and CDR2 SYDVKM. V was cut by 7 bases and J by 8 bases, with 17 bases left in between. CDR3 sequence reads: CASNPRGAGEKLFF. Here the CDR3 DNA reads TGTGCCAGCAACCCCCGGGGGGCAGGAGAAAAACTGTTTTTT.

Regarding this clone: An end of the junction differs from the germline gene, which may be a read error. This chain connects TRBV29-1 to TRBJ1-2; TRBD1 matches 8 bases. Germline-derived CDR1 and CDR2 are SQVTM and ANQGSEA. The CDR3 has 13 residues. The CDR3 is CSVEVLKGQGLKF. CDR3 coding DNA: TGCAGCGTTGAGGTGTTGAAAGGACAGGGCCTCAAGTTC. The full variable domain, in which reference TRBV29-1 and TRBJ1-2 provide the parts outside the CDR3, is SAVISQKPSRDICQRGTSLTIQCQVDSQVTMMFWYRQQPGQSLTLIATANQGSEATYESGFVIDKFPISRPNLTFSTLTVSNMSPEDSSIYLCSVEVLKGQGLKFGSGTRLTVV.

This clone was picked up a small number of times. The chain employs TRBV6-2 or TRBV6-3 and TRBJ2-1; D is uncertain. The germline V and J ends were trimmed by 2 bases and 12 bases, with 14 bases remaining between them. In germline, CDR1 is MNHEY, CDR2 SVGEGT. The CDR3 sequence is 13 residues long. The CDR3 nucleotides read TGTGCCAGCAGTTACGTTACGGGTCGTGGGCAGTTCTTC. As protein: CASSYVTGRGQFF.

The DNA for the CDR3 is TGTGCCAGTAGGACCTGGGGGGACACTGAAGCTTTCTTT. Protein sequence: CASRTWGDTEAFF. The chain carries TRBV19 and TRBJ1-1; D may be TRBD1 (5 bases). The V and J ends lost 6 bases and 3 bases respectively, with 11 bases between them. The CDR3 has 13 residues. Per germline, CDR1 LNHDA and CDR2 SQIVND (reference sequence).

The chain uses TRBV4-2 and TRBJ2-7, with D possibly being TRBD1 (6 bases). Trimming cost V 5 bases and J 1 base, with 12 bases left between them. Germline V gene data show CDR1 as LGHNA and CDR2 as YNFKEQ. The CDR3 has 14 residues. CDR3 loop: CASSARDNSYEQYF. The CDR3 DNA reads as TGTGCCAGCAGCGCCCGGGACAATTCCTACGAGCAGTACTTC.